This TCR beta chain was captured in a study of cytomegalovirus exposure and HLA in healthy donors. In the study overall: It was reported in a later analysis that the same platform had been used for the 120 or so validation repertoires as for the approximately 670 first-cohort repertoires. Study-wide findings and caveats: The authors enumerated some 160 TCR beta chains as linked to cytomegalovirus. In vitro checks showed that a few CMV-associated chains really do target CMV antigens. Per published reports, the classifier diagnosed cytomegalovirus status with high specificity and sensitivity.

There are 12 residues in the CDR3. From germline, CDR1 is MGHDK and CDR2 SYGVNS. The J segment lost 7 bases and the V segment lost 10 bases, leaving 2 bases of the junction unmatched. Clones were sequenced by immunoSEQ multiplex PCR, and TCRdb holds only the in-frame ones, with some missing. In the table there are 85,000 to 130,000 clones, around 90% of which are singletons. Details on this clone: Its antigen is unidentified.

This rearrangement joins TRBV25-1 to TRBJ1-6; 9 bases are shared with TRBD1. The specimen sequenced was PBMCs. This receptor was identified in a woman in her late teens or twenties in good health and CMV-seropositive. The CDR3 loop is CAMGTGNSPLHF. In nucleotides, the CDR3 is TGTGCCATGGGGACAGGGAATTCACCCCTCCACTTT.